These 15 T cell receptor beta chains share one sample of origin, sequenced in a study of blood T cells in healthy people across ages. A second PCR of roughly 7 to 11 cycles used a sample-barcoded 5' primer and a J-beta primer mix. TCRdb re-derived calls from the 5' RACE reads in MiXCR, one entry per CDR3 protein. In the table there are approximately 1,000,000 distinct CDR3 sequences, roughly two fifths of which are singletons. Specimen: blood. These receptors originate from a man aged 18 to 30 in good health.

This clonotype has more than one count but fewer than ten. The V and J genes are TRBV27 and TRBJ2-7; weak D call: TRBD2 (6 bases). In germline, CDR1 is MNHEY, CDR2 SMNVEV (reference sequence). The CDR3 contains 14 residues. Trimming took 2 bases from V and 2 from J, leaving 10 bases between them. CDR3 sequence: CASSLRRDAYEQYF. DNA for the CDR3: TGTGCCAGCAGTTTAAGGAGGGATGCCTACGAGCAGTACTTC.

The chain recombines TRBV6-5 with TRBJ2-1, with TRBD2 matching 12 bases. The germline gives CDR1 MNHEY, CDR2 SVGAGI. J lost 5 bases, V lost 5 bases, and 7 bases had no gene match. CDR3 length: 16 residues. This CDR3 reads CASSLIRTSGNNEQFF. CDR3 nucleotides: TGTGCCAGCAGTCTAATCAGGACTAGCGGGAACAATGAGCAGTTCTTC.

In this sample, this clonotype turned up a few times. The chain employs TRBV5-1 and TRBJ1-6, with TRBD1 as a possible D gene (5 bases). The CDR3 is 18 residues long. The germline V gene has CDR1 SGHRS and CDR2 YFSETQ. V lost 3 bases, J lost 9 bases, and 25 bases lay in between. The CDR3 sequence is CASSSTSPGRQGSSPLHF. DNA for the CDR3: TGCGCCAGCAGCTCGACTTCTCCGGGACGCCAAGGGAGTTCACCCCTCCACTTT.

This clonotype was detected ten times or more. The V and J genes are TRBV28 and TRBJ1-4; 8 positions match TRBD1. CDR3 length equals 14 residues. Germline values: CDR1 MDHEN, CDR2 SYDVKM. V trimming: 6 bases; J trimming: 3 bases; junction bases outside the gene matches: 3. The CDR3 nucleotides read TGTGCCAGCAGGGGACAGGCAGCTAATGAAAAACTGTTTTTT. Amino acids: CASRGQAANEKLFF.

V is TRBV6-2 or TRBV6-3 and J is TRBJ2-1; the D is unclear. This CDR3 comprises 14 residues. The ends were cut back, 6 bases at V and 8 bases at J, with 17 bases in the middle. Looked up from germline, CDR1 is MNHEY and CDR2 is SVGEGT. The DNA for the CDR3 is TGTGCCAGCAGCCAAAAAAGGCCGGAACATGAGCAGTTCTTC. Amino acids: CASSQKRPEHEQFF.

This sequence joins TRBV20-1 and TRBJ2-7; 12 nucleotides align to TRBD1. Trimming cost V 4 bases and J 4 bases; bases outside gene matches: 8. CDR1 DFQATT and CDR2 SNEGSKA come from the germline V gene (reference sequence). The CDR3 loop spans 15 amino acids. In DNA, the CDR3 is TGCAGTGCTACCCCCGGGACAGGGGGCTATTACGAGCAGTACTTC. Its translation is CSATPGTGGYYEQYF.

Here the CDR3 DNA reads TGTGCCAGCAGTGTGAGGAACCGGGGGGAGCAGTACTTC. Protein: CASSVRNRGEQYF. V gene TRBV27 combines with J gene TRBJ2-7; D might be TRBD2 (6 bases). CDR1 and CDR2 from the germline V gene are MNHEY and SMNVEV (reference sequence). Trimming cost V 5 bases and J 7 bases, with 15 bases left between them. This CDR3 is 13 amino acids long.

The table lists this clonotype with a few counts. This chain connects TRBV27 to TRBJ2-1; the D is unclear. The ends were cut back, 2 bases at V and 0 bases at J, with 11 bases in the middle. This CDR3 comprises 16 residues. Germline V lookup: CDR1 MNHEY, CDR2 SMNVEV (reference sequence). The CDR3 sequence: CASSLRPPSSYNEQFF. The CDR3 DNA sequence: TGTGCCAGCAGTTTACGTCCACCCTCCTCCTACAATGAGCAGTTCTTC.

V and J are TRBV28 and TRBJ1-2; 9 nucleotides align to TRBD1. V trimming: 5 bases; J trimming: 7 bases; junction bases outside the gene matches: 8. The CDR3 consists of 14 residues. Germline assignment: CDR1 MDHEN and CDR2 SYDVKM. DNA for the CDR3: TGTGCCAGCAGTGCTACAGGGGGCAAGGCTGGCTACACCTTC. Protein: CASSATGGKAGYTF.

This clonotype appeared a few times. This rearrangement joins TRBV9 to TRBJ1-1; D not certain. Germline V gene lookup returns CDR1 SGDLS and CDR2 YYNGEE. V gave up 0 bases and J gave up 2 bases, with 8 bases separating them. This CDR3 contains 14 residues. CDR3 DNA: TGTGCCAGCAGCGTAGTAGGAGCTAACACTGAAGCTTTCTTT. Translated, it gives CASSVVGANTEAFF.

The rearrangement uses TRBV9 and TRBJ1-1; a weak D match, TRBD1 (5 bases). Trimming removed 8 bases at V and 8 bases at J, with 13 bases between. The CDR3 consists of 11 residues. Looked up from germline, CDR1 is SGDLS and CDR2 is YYNGEE. This chain's CDR3 is CASGDPGEAFF. CDR3 bases: TGTGCCAGTGGGGACCCGGGCGAAGCTTTCTTT. The full variable domain, in which reference TRBV9 and TRBJ1-1 provide the parts outside the CDR3, is DSGVTQTPKHLITATGQRVTLRCSPRSGDLSVYWYQQSLDQGLQFLIQYYNGEERAKGNILERFSAQQFPDLHSELNLSSLELGDSALYFCASGDPGEAFFGQGTRLTVV.

CDR3 DNA: TGTGCCAGCAGCTTAGAATTCCGCGACAACTATGGCTACACCTTC. Translated, it gives CASSLEFRDNYGYTF. The V call is TRBV11-2, the J call TRBJ1-2; D uncertain. The CDR3 runs 15 residues. V was pared by 0 bases and J by 2 bases, with 10 bases between. Per germline, CDR1 SGHAT and CDR2 FQNNGV.

The chain has TRBV20-1 and TRBJ1-1; D perhaps matches TRBD1 (5 bases). Germline V gene sequence: CDR1 DFQATT, CDR2 SNEGSKA (reference sequence). Trimming shortened V by 7 bases and J by 3 bases, and 21 bases separated the two germline ends. The CDR3 loop spans 15 amino acids. The CDR3 reads CSVPGGRARDTEAFF. CDR3 nucleotide sequence: TGCAGTGTCCCGGGGGGTAGGGCGCGGGACACTGAAGCTTTCTTT.

The chain uses TRBV7-9 and TRBJ1-5; maybe TRBD1 (5 bases). The CDR3 consists of 15 residues. The ends were cut back, 3 bases at V and 3 bases at J, with 12 bases in the middle. Germline CDR1 SEHNR, CDR2 FQNEAQ (reference sequence). The CDR3 region is CASSFNQGNNQPQHF. The CDR3 coding sequence is TGTGCCAGCAGCTTTAACCAGGGCAACAATCAGCCCCAGCATTTT.

The V call is TRBV4-2, the J call TRBJ2-6, with D possibly matching TRBD2 (5 bases). The CDR3 contains 15 residues. Germline CDR1 and CDR2: LGHNA and YNFKEQ. Trimming stripped 4 bases from V and 2 bases from J, with 9 bases between. The CDR3 reads CASSPVEAGANVLTF. CDR3 DNA sequence: TGTGCCAGCAGCCCGGTGGAGGCTGGGGCCAACGTCCTGACTTTC.